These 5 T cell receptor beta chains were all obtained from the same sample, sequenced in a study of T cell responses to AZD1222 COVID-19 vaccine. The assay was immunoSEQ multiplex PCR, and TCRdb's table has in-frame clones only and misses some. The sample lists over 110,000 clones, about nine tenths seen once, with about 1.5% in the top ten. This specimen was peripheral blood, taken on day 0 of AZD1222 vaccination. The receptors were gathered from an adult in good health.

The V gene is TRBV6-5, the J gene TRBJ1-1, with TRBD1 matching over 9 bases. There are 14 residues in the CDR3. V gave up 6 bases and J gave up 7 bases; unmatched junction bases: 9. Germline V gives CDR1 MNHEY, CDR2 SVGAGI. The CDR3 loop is CASRPWTGAIEAFF. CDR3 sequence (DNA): TGTGCCAGCAGGCCTTGGACAGGGGCAATTGAAGCTTTCTTT.

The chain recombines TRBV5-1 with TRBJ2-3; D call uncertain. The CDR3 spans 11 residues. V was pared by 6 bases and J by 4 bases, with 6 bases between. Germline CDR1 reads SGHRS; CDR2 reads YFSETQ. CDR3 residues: CASTLADTQYF. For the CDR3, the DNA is TGCGCCAGCACACTTGCAGATACGCAGTATTTT.

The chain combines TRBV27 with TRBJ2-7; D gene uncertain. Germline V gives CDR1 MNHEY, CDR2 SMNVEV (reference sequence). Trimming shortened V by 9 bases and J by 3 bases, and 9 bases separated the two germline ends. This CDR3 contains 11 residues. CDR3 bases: TGTGCCAGTCGGACCGGCTACGAGCAGTACTTC. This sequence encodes CASRTGYEQYF.

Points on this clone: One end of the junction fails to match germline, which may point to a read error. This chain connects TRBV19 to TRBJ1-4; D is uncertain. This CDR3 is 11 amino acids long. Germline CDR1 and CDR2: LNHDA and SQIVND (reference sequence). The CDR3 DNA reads TGTGCCAGTAGTATAAGGGCAGATGCGCTTTTT. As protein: CASSIRADALF.

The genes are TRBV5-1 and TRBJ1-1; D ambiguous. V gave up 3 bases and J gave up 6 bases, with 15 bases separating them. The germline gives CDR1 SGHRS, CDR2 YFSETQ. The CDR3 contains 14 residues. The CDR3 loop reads CASSSDVGSAEAFF. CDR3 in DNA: TGCGCCAGCAGCTCGGATGTGGGGTCGGCTGAAGCTTTCTTT.